The source of this T cell receptor (beta chain) is a study of PD-1 blockade in mismatch repair-deficient tumors (dated by TCRdb to 2017 to 2019). In the study overall: Between late 2013 and 2016, the trial enrolled about 78 consecutive patients with 12 types of mismatch repair-deficient cancer, all of whom had received prior treatment and were progressing. Tumor-associated T cell clones in the peripheral blood of patients responding to PD-1 blockade were tracked using deep sequencing of TCR CDR3 regions. Summary of the overall study and its limitations: After pembrolizumab, tumor-resident clones, which were often undetectable in blood before treatment, expanded rapidly and then contracted, generally ahead of radiologic responses.

On this clone: The specificity of this receptor is unknown. Base-call qualities are not available, and no considerably larger clone is one nucleotide away.

In the germline V gene, CDR1 corresponds to SGHRS and CDR2 to YFSETQ. Trimming at the junction amounts to 4 bases on V and 5 bases on J, and the germline ends lie 17 bases apart. Counted from cysteine to phenylalanine, this CDR3 has 15 amino acids. Here the CDR3 DNA is all that survives: 45 bases in frame from base 1. For each enrolled patient, mismatch repair deficiency was established using either polymerase chain reaction or immunohistochemistry. TCR sequencing was carried out for a few patients who responded to pembrolizumab therapy. Pembrolizumab PD-1 blockade was prospectively tested in advanced mismatch repair-deficient cancers, regardless of tissue of origin, in the phase II trial. Peripheral blood T cell samples were serially collected before and at multiple times after PD-1 blockade was started. Blood sampling time points were reported as weeks after the first dose of pembrolizumab. The library was generated by the immunoSEQ multiplex PCR assay. Sourced from immuneACCESS, this table was stored by TCRdb with only in-frame sequences that have V and J called. A share of the clones is absent; for the studies checked, an unresolved V gene accounts for under half, and the remainder has no known explanation. The sample has 100,000 or so clones on record, 82% of them singletons. The ten largest account for around 6.5% of the sample.

This clonotype was sampled from an adult with mismatch repair-deficient cancer. Sample: peripheral blood, taken roughly 36 weeks after starting pembrolizumab. The sequence links TRBV5-1 to TRBJ2-3; there is no confident call for the D gene. The bases read TGCGCCAGCAGCGCAACGATCACCAACATAGATACGCAGTATTTT. Translated, it gives CASSATITNIDTQYF.